This T cell receptor (beta chain) was observed in a study of T cell responses to AZD1222 COVID-19 vaccine. Study background: Pooling covered second doses at about 4 or about 12 weeks.

With regard to this clone: Its target is unknown.

The CDR3 runs to 15 residues. V shed 3 bases, J shed 4 bases, and the junction held 3 bases outside the gene matches. CDR1 is SGHRS, CDR2 YFSETQ, per germline. The study's findings and limits: Females outnumbered males among donors, who were mostly white British; clonal diversity was possibly underestimated. It was only after the peak T cell response that any repertoires were sampled. Among AZD1222 vaccinees, only six or seven were seropositive at baseline.

Generated by immunoSEQ multiplex PCR, the TCRdb table keeps only in-frame clones and is missing some. The data hold about 150,000 clones, with 94% observed a single time. The sequenced sample was peripheral blood, obtained on day 0 of AZD1222 vaccination. This TCR was recovered from an adult in good health. The chain is built from TRBV5-1 and TRBJ1-3; TRBD1 matches at 11 bases. CDR3 in DNA: TGCGCCAGCAGCTCTAGGACAGGGGGCGGAAACACCATATATTTT. It translates to CASSSRTGGGNTIYF.